A single sample gave rise to the 15 T cell receptor beta chains below, sequenced in a study of identical twins. Each CDR3 protein gets one entry after TCRdb re-called the 5' RACE reads with MiXCR. The sample lists nearly 650,000 distinct CDR3 sequences; about 7.1% were seen once. The sample also formed part of further work on yellow fever vaccine responses in identical twins.

The specimen was PBMCs. All receptors derive from a woman younger than 35 in good health.

This clonotype was observed many times. This chain links TRBV7-2 with TRBJ1-1; D gene uncertain. This CDR3 region has 14 residues. Germline V gene data show CDR1 as SGHTA and CDR2 as FQGNSA. Between the trimmed V and J ends, which lost 6 bases and 3 bases, there was a span of 14 bases. The CDR3 DNA reads as TGTGCCAGCAGAGACTCCATCGGACACACTGAAGCTTTCTTT. Its translation is CASRDSIGHTEAFF.

This clonotype occurred a few times. This rearrangement joins TRBV20-1 to TRBJ1-5; D is undetermined. The V end was cut by 0 bases, the J end by 4 bases, with 13 bases between. Germline V gives CDR1 DFQATT, CDR2 SNEGSKA (reference sequence). This CDR3 is 15 amino acids long. Here the CDR3 DNA reads TGCAGTGCTAGAGACCTTGGCCGGCGGAATCAGCCCCAGCATTTT. This encodes CSARDLGRRNQPQHF.

This clonotype was seen a few times. The chain couples TRBV28 to TRBJ2-3; D gene ambiguous. Germline V gives CDR1 MDHEN, CDR2 SYDVKM. This CDR3 contains 12 residues. The ends were cut back, 6 bases at V and 4 bases at J, with 8 bases in the middle. This CDR3 reads CASRSESDTQYF. CDR3 nucleotides: TGTGCCAGCAGGTCGGAGTCAGATACGCAGTATTTT.

This clonotype was seen only a few times. The gene calls are TRBV6-5 and TRBJ1-1; TRBD1 matches at 8 bases. J lost 11 bases, V lost 6 bases, and 8 bases had no gene match. Germline values: CDR1 MNHEY, CDR2 SVGAGI. There are 12 residues in the CDR3. The CDR3 DNA is TGTGCCAGCAGCTCTAGGACAGGGTGGGCTTTCTTT. This codes for CASSSRTGWAFF.

The chain employs TRBV6-5 and TRBJ2-7; 11 bases are a match to TRBD1. CDR3 length: 14 residues. Germline assignment: CDR1 MNHEY and CDR2 SVGAGI. V trimming: 4 bases; J trimming: 6 bases; junction bases outside the gene matches: 5. CDR3 nucleotides: TGTGCCAGCAGTTCCCGGACAGGGGGCGTCGAGCAGTACGTC. Encoded protein: CASSSRTGGVEQYV.

The rearrangement joins TRBV4-1 to TRBJ2-3; 10 bases align to TRBD2. CDR3 size: 21 residues. With V trimmed by 3 bases and J by 4 bases, 22 bases remained unmatched. Germline-derived CDR1 and CDR2 are MGHRA and YSYEKL. The CDR3, as DNA: TGCGCCAGCAGCCACCCTAGGTCTCTAGCGGGGGCCGCGGGGGAGCCAGATACGCAGTATTTT. Protein: CASSHPRSLAGAAGEPDTQYF.

This clonotype came up a few times. The chain uses TRBV20-1 and TRBJ2-1; 12 bases match TRBD2. J gave up 10 bases and V 0 bases, and 4 bases lay outside the gene matches. This CDR3 is 14 amino acids long. Germline assignment: CDR1 DFQATT and CDR2 SNEGSKA (reference sequence). CDR3 loop: CSARETSGSEEQFF. The CDR3 nucleotides read TGCAGTGCTAGAGAGACTAGCGGGAGTGAGGAGCAGTTCTTC.

In its sample, this clonotype was seen a few times. The chain carries TRBV4-1 and TRBJ2-2, with D possibly matching TRBD1 (5 bases). Trimming left V 8 bases short and J 2 bases short, with 12 bases between. Per germline, CDR1 MGHRA and CDR2 YSYEKL. The CDR3 is 14 amino acids. DNA of the CDR3: TGCGCCAGCGGGGCAGGGCAAAACACCGGGGAGCTGTTTTTT. Amino acids: CASGAGQNTGELFF.

This clonotype was observed a handful of times. The gene calls are TRBV12-3 or TRBV12-4 and TRBJ2-1; 9 positions match TRBD2. The CDR3 extends over 15 amino acids. V shed 8 bases, J shed 2 bases, and the junction held 7 bases outside the gene matches. CDR3 coding DNA: TGTGCCAGCGGGAAGACTAGCGGCACCTACAATGAGCAGTTCTTC. This gives the protein CASGKTSGTYNEQFF.

The CDR3 nucleotides are TGCAGCGTTGAAGATCCGCGGGCCCTAGGGTCCTACAATGAGCAGTTCTTC. It encodes CSVEDPRALGSYNEQFF. The genes are TRBV29-1 and TRBJ2-1; TRBD2 might be the D (5 bases). V lost 0 bases to trimming and J lost 1 base, with 16 bases between them. The CDR3 extends over 17 amino acids. Per the germline V gene, CDR1 is SQVTM and CDR2 is ANQGSEA.

The genes are TRBV2 and TRBJ2-5; D unresolved. V was clipped by 3 bases and J by 4 bases, with 12 bases between them. Germline lookup yields CDR1 SNHLY and CDR2 FYNNEI. CDR3 length: 14 residues. The CDR3 coding sequence is TGTGCCAGCAGTGATTGGGGTCCGCGAGAGACCCAGTACTTC. Its protein product is CASSDWGPRETQYF.

This clonotype came up many times. The CDR3 protein is CSARDGASGEETQYF. CDR3 DNA: TGCAGTGCTAGAGATGGTGCTAGCGGGGAAGAGACCCAGTACTTC. The J gene is TRBJ2-5, the V gene TRBV20-1, with 9 positions matching TRBD2. V lost 0 bases, J lost 3 bases, and 5 bases stayed unmatched. CDR1 and CDR2 (germline): DFQATT, SNEGSKA (reference sequence). The CDR3 sequence is 15 residues long.

This clonotype has ten or more counts. The CDR3 reads CASRVEGGFSYEQYV. The CDR3 bases are TGTGCCAGCAGGGTGGAGGGAGGGTTCTCCTACGAGCAGTACGTC. This sequence joins TRBV2 and TRBJ2-7; TRBD2 agrees at 7 bases. Trimming removed 6 bases from V and 0 bases from J; junction bases left unmatched: 8. In germline, CDR1 is SNHLY, CDR2 FYNNEI. The CDR3 has 15 residues.

This clonotype was picked up a small number of times. The rearrangement uses TRBV7-6 and TRBJ2-5, with TRBD1 matching over 10 bases. Germline CDR1 and CDR2: SGHVS and FNYEAQ. The CDR3 is made up of 15 amino acids. After removal of 2 bases from V and 5 bases from J, the junction contained 5 bases not matched to a gene. The chain's CDR3 is CASSLQDRGWETQYF. The CDR3 region has the DNA TGTGCCAGCAGCTTACAGGACAGGGGGTGGGAGACCCAGTACTTC.

The rearrangement joins TRBV7-7 to TRBJ2-5; D is undetermined. Trimming pared 5 bases from V and 4 bases from J, leaving 14 bases between. Germline V gene lookup returns CDR1 SSHAT and CDR2 FNYEAQ (reference sequence). The CDR3 has 14 amino acids. CDR3 in amino acids: CASSPRGISETQYF. The CDR3 DNA reads TGTGCCAGCAGCCCCCGTGGCATTTCAGAGACCCAGTACTTC.